The text below deals with one TCR beta chain. What it binds is not known. PCR amplification relied on 60 Vbeta primers (plus 13 Jbeta primers). The protocol was immunoSEQ multiplex PCR, while the TCRdb copy is restricted to in-frame clones and leaves out a portion. The sample lists over 150,000 clones, roughly 80% occurring once. This sample stems from a study of cytomegalovirus exposure and HLA in healthy donors. Trimming took off 11 bases at V and 7 bases at J, with 15 bases between the two ends. Germline V lookup: CDR1 SNHLY, CDR2 FYNNEI. CDR3 size: 13 residues. The study's findings and limits: Accounts indicate the classifier identified cytomegalovirus status with strong specificity and sensitivity. Immune exposure was documented only through CMV serostatus.

This receptor was obtained from a man in his thirties or forties in good health and CMV-seronegative. The sequenced material came from PBMCs. The rearrangement uses TRBV2 and TRBJ1-6; D remains ambiguous. For the CDR3, the DNA is TGTGCCGGCCGGCCATCAGGCAATTCACCCCTCCACTTT. Translated, it gives CAGRPSGNSPLHF.